This TCR beta chain was recovered during a study of blood T cell repertoires in COVID-19. Study in general: Nucleic acid was either cDNA or gDNA, and it came from T cells, B-cell-depleted T cells, or PBMCs.

Original handling: Reference gene primer amplification in the assay estimated nucleated cell counts. Here immunoSEQ multiplex PCR was the method, and the copy in TCRdb shows in-frame clones only, minus some. The DNA gave D and trimming, while V, J and clone size come from that table. The sample yields about 290,000 clones, around four fifths seen once. Material: peripheral blood. The receptor was derived from a woman aged 50 to 60 with active or convalescent COVID-19.

CDR3: CASSLYGRIYEQYF. For the CDR3, the DNA is TGTGCCAGCAGTCTATACGGGAGGATCTACGAGCAGTACTTC. The chain employs TRBV7-2 and TRBJ2-7; the match to TRBD2 covers 7 bases. Trimming removed 6 bases from V and 3 bases from J; junction bases left unmatched: 8. Germline V CDR1 and CDR2: SGHTA, FQGNSA. The CDR3 is 14 residues long.